The rows below give T cell receptor beta chains drawn from one sample of a study of response to subunit inactivated influenza vaccine. TCRdb recomputed calls from the RT-PCR reads with MiXCR, one row per CDR3 protein. The sample has some 640,000 distinct CDR3 sequences; over 11% are singletons. Source: PBMCs from blood, taken 14 days before vaccination. Receptor source: a man aged 45 to 65 who received an inactivated influenza vaccine. Both conserved end residues are part of each CDR3. The order of the fields is J gene, V gene, clone size, D gene, CDR3 protein, CDR3 DNA. D genes are given only for firm matches. The size field is filled for only some rows; it gives once, few, many or a size class.

>TRBJ2-1|TRBV7-8|NA|NA
CASSLLLSHNEQFF
TGTGCCAGCAGCTTACTTCTCAGCCACAATGAGCAGTTCTTC
>TRBJ2-5|TRBV5-5|NA|NA
CASSLIHLQETQYF
TGTGCCAGCAGCTTAATTCACCTACAAGAGACCCAGTACTTC
>TRBJ2-1|TRBV7-9|many|NA
CASSGNEQFF
TGTGCCAGCAGCGGCAATGAGCAGTTCTTC
>TRBJ2-5|TRBV29-1|NA|NA
CSVRGRGPQETQYF
TGCAGCGTTAGGGGAAGGGGCCCCCAAGAGACCCAGTACTTC
>TRBJ2-3|TRBV9|NA|NA
CASSVEPGDGTDTQYF
TGTGCCAGCAGCGTAGAGCCTGGGGATGGAACAGATACGCAGTATTTT
>TRBJ2-2|TRBV29-1|many|TRBD1
CSVGQGGYTGELFF
TGCAGCGTTGGACAGGGGGGCTACACCGGGGAGCTGTTTTTT
>TRBJ1-6|TRBV2|NA|NA
CASSGPGYDNSPLHF
TGTGCCAGCAGTGGGCCGGGATATGATAATTCACCCCTCCACTTT
>TRBJ2-7|TRBV28|NA|TRBD1
CASQPRGQAPRLYF
TGTGCCTCCCAGCCCAGGGGACAGGCCCCTCGCCTGTACTTC
>TRBJ2-7|TRBV6-5|few|TRBD2
CASSYPESGTSGRVDEQYF
TGTGCCAGCAGTTATCCAGAATCCGGGACTAGCGGGAGGGTCGACGAGCAGTACTTC
>TRBJ1-4|TRBV5-1|few|NA
CASSGSGTNEKLFF
TGCGCCAGCAGCGGTAGCGGGACTAATGAAAAACTGTTTTTT
>TRBJ2-2|TRBV27|NA|TRBD1
CASSLWDRNTGELFF
TGTGCCAGCAGTTTATGGGACAGGAACACCGGGGAGCTGTTTTTT
>TRBJ2-7|TRBV24-1|few|TRBD2
CATSDLKAGAYEQYF
TGTGCCACCAGTGATCTAAAAGCGGGAGCCTACGAGCAGTACTTC
>TRBJ1-2|TRBV28|NA|TRBD1
CASRPGQIYGYTF
TGTGCCAGCAGACCGGGACAGATCTATGGCTACACCTTC
>TRBJ2-7|TRBV20-1|NA|NA
CSALVGGGSYEQYF
TGCAGTGCCCTCGTTGGGGGGGGCAGTTACGAGCAGTACTTC
>TRBJ2-1|TRBV20-1|few|TRBD1
CSASRRGTEQFF
TGCAGTGCTAGCCGCAGGGGGACTGAGCAGTTCTTC
>TRBJ1-4|TRBV12-3/TRBV12-4|many|TRBD1
CASRLRQGTEKLFF
TGTGCCAGCAGGCTCCGACAGGGGACTGAAAAACTGTTTTTT
>TRBJ2-3|TRBV6-6|NA|NA
CATAGRGEDTQYF
TGTGCCACAGCAGGGAGAGGGGAAGATACGCAGTATTTT
>TRBJ2-7|TRBV12-3/TRBV12-4|few|TRBD2
CASTRGLAGYEQYF
TGTGCCAGCACCCGGGGACTAGCGGGGTACGAGCAGTACTTC
>TRBJ1-5|TRBV6-6|NA|NA
CASSEDSSEHF
TGTGCCAGCAGCGAGGACAGCTCGGAGCATTTT
>TRBJ2-7|TRBV10-3|many|TRBD2
CAISAGLAYEQYF
TGTGCCATCAGTGCAGGACTAGCCTACGAGCAGTACTTC
>TRBJ2-3|TRBV2|NA|NA
CASRGHPAGDTQYF
TGTGCCAGCAGGGGACACCCCGCGGGAGATACGCAGTATTTT
>TRBJ1-4|TRBV7-9|many|NA
CASSFSATNEKLFF
TGTGCCAGCAGCTTTTCTGCAACTAATGAAAAACTGTTTTTT
>TRBJ2-1|TRBV12-3/TRBV12-4|many|TRBD2
CASSLARGGYEQFF
TGTGCCAGCAGTCTAGCCCGGGGGGGCTATGAGCAGTTCTTC